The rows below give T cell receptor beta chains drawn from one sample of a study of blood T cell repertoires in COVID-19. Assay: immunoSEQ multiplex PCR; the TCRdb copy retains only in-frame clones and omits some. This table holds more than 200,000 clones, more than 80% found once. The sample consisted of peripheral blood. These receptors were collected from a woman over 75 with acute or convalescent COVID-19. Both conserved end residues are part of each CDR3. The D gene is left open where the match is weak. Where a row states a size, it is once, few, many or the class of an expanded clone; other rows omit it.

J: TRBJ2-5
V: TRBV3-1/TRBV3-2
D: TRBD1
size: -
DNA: TGTGCCAGCAGCCCCTTGACAGGGTTCCAAGAGACCCAGTACTTC
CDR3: CASSPLTGFQETQYF

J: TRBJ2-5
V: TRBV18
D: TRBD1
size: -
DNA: TGTGCCAGCTCAACGACGACAGGGGTGAGGGAGACCCAGTACTTC
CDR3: CASSTTTGVRETQYF

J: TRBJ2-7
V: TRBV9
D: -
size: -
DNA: TGTGCCAGCAGCGCCAGTCCTTTTGGAACAGGGATCTCCTACGAGCAGTACTTC
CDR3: CASSASPFGTGISYEQYF

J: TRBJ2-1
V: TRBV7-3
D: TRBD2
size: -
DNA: TGTGCCAGCAGCTTGTTGGCTAGCGGGGGCTACAATGAGCAGTTCTTC
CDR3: CASSLLASGGYNEQFF

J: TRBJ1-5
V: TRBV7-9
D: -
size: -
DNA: TGTGCCAGCAGCCAGGACAATCAGCCCCAGCATTTT
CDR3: CASSQDNQPQHF

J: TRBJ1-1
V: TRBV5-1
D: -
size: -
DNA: TGCGCCAGCAGCAACAGGGCCTTCAACACTGAAGCTTTCTTT
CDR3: CASSNRAFNTEAFF

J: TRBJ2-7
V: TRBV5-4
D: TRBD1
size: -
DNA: TGTGCCAGCAGCTTGGATTTGGAGAGGCAGGGGGCAGGGGAGCAATACTTC
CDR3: CASSLDLERQGAGEQYF

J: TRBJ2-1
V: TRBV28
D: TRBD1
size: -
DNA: TGTGCCAGCAGTGCCCCGGGACAGGGGGGACACAATGAGCAGTTCTTC
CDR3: CASSAPGQGGHNEQFF

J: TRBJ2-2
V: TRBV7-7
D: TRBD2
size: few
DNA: TGTGCTAGCAGCAAACGGGGACTAGCGGGACGAGGACAGGGGACCGGGGAGCTGTTTTTT
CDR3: CASSKRGLAGRGQGTGELFF

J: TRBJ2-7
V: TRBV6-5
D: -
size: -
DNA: TGTGCCAGCACCACCCCGGGTCGACGGTACGAGCAGTACTTC
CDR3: CASTTPGRRYEQYF

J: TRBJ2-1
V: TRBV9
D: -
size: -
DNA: TGTGCCAGCAGCGTAGCCGCGAGCTCCTACAATGAGCAGTTCTTC
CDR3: CASSVAASSYNEQFF

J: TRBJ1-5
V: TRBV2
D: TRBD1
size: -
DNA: TGTGCCAGCAGAATAGACAGGGGGACCAATCAGCCCCAGCATTTT
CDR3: CASRIDRGTNQPQHF

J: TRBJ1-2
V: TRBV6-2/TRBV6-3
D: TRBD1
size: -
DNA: TGTGCCAGCAGTTATCATCCGGGACAGGGAACTAACTATGGCTACACCTTC
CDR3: CASSYHPGQGTNYGYTF

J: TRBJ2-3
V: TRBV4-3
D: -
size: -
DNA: TGCGCCAGCAGCCAAGAAGGTCGCGGTGGATATACGCAGTATTTT
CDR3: CASSQEGRGGYTQYF

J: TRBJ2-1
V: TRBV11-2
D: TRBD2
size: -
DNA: TGTGCCAGCAGCCGAACTAGCGGGGACTACAATGAGCAGTTCTTC
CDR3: CASSRTSGDYNEQFF

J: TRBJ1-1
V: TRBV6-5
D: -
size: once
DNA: TGTGCCAGCAGTTACGGGGGGGATAACACTGAAGCTTTCTTT
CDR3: CASSYGGDNTEAFF

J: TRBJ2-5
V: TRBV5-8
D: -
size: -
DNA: TGTGCCAGCAGCTTGGGACTAATAGAGACCCAGTACTTC
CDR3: CASSLGLIETQYF

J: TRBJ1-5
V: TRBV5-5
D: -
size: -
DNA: TGTGCCAGCAGCTGGGGCAATGGCAATCAGCCCCAGCATTTT
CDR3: CASSWGNGNQPQHF

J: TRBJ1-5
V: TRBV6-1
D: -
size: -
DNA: TGTGCCAGCAGTGAAGCGAGCATTAGCAATCAGCCCCAGCATTTT
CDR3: CASSEASISNQPQHF

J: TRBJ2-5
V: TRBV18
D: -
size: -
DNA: TGTGCCAGCTCAGGGGGACTGGCGGAGACCCAGTACTTC
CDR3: CASSGGLAETQYF

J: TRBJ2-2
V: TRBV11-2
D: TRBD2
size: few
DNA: TGTGCCAGCAGCTTAATCCCAGCGGGGGGCACCGGGGAGCTGTTTTTT
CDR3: CASSLIPAGGTGELFF

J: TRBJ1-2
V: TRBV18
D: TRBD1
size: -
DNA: TGTGCCAGCTCACCGACAGGGCGACAGGGCTACACCTTC
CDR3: CASSPTGRQGYTF

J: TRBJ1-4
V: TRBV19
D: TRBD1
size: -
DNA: TGTGCCAGTAGTATCGCCGGGACAGGGTTTGAAAAACTGTTTTTT
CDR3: CASSIAGTGFEKLFF

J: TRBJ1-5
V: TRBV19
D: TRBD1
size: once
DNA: TGTGCCAGTAGCTACGGGACAGGGGGCGGGGATCAGCCCCAGCATTTT
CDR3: CASSYGTGGGDQPQHF

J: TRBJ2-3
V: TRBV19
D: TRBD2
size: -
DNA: TGTGCCAGTAGTATGTCGGGGGGTAGCACAGATACGCAGTATTTT
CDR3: CASSMSGGSTDTQYF

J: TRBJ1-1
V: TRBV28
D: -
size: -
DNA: TGTGCCAGCAGTCCTCCGAACACTGAAGCTTTCTTT
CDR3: CASSPPNTEAFF

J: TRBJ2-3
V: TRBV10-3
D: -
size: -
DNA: TGTGCCATCAGTGAGTCCATGGTTGGAGGGCAGTATTTT
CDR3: CAISESMVGGQYF

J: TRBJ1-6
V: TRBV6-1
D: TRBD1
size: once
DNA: TGTGCCAGCAGTGAAGCCCCAGGGGGCGCGGGAAAGAATTCACCCCTCCACTTT
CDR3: CASSEAPGGAGKNSPLHF

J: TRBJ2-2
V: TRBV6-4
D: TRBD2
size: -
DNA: TGTGCCAGCAGCCCCCGGACTAGCGGGAGTTCCGGGGAGCTGTTTTTT
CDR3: CASSPRTSGSSGELFF

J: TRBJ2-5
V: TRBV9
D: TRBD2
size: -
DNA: TGTGCCAGCAGCGCCTCGAGCGGGGGGGCCGATGAGACCCAGTACTTC
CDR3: CASSASSGGADETQYF

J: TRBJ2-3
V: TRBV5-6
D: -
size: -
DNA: TGTGCCAGCAGCCCAGTTGGCTCGACAGATACGCAGTATTTT
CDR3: CASSPVGSTDTQYF

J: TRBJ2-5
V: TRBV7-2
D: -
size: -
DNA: TGTGCCAGCTCCATGGAGACGCGGGGGCCTTGGGAGACCCAGTACTTC
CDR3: CASSMETRGPWETQYF

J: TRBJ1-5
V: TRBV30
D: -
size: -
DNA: TGTGCCTGGAGGAGAGGCAATCAGCCCCAGCATTTT
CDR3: CAWRRGNQPQHF

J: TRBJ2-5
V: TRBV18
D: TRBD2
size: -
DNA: TGTGCCAGCTCACCAAGGTACGGGACTAGCGGAGGACAAGAGACCCAGTACTTC
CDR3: CASSPRYGTSGGQETQYF

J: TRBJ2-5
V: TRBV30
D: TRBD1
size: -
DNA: TGTGCCTGGAGTGCACCGGACAGGGGAGGACAAGAGACCCAGTACTTC
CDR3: CAWSAPDRGGQETQYF

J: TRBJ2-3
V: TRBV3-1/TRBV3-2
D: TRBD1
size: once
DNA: TGTGCCAGCAGCCTGGGACAGGGGGCCGATACGCAGTATTTT
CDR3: CASSLGQGADTQYF

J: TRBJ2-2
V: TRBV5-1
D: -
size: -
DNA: TGCGCCAGCAGCTTCGGACTTCCGAACACCGGGGAGCTGTTTTTT
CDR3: CASSFGLPNTGELFF

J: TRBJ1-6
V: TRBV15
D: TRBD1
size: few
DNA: TGTGCCACCAGCGCACTTGGGACAGTCCCGGGATTGAATAATTCACCCCTCCACTTT
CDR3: CATSALGTVPGLNNSPLHF

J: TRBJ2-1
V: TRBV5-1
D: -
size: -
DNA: TGCGCCAGCAGCTTGGATGCTAGCTTCGATGAGCAGTTCTTC
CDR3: CASSLDASFDEQFF

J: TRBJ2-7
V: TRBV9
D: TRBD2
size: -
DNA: TGTGCCAGCAGCGTAGGACTAGCGGGGACCTACGAGCAGTACTTC
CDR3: CASSVGLAGTYEQYF

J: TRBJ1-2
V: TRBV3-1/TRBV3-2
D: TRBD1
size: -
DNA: TGTGCCAGCAGCCCCCTCTCGGGGACAGGAGCTAACTATGGCTACACCTTC
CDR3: CASSPLSGTGANYGYTF

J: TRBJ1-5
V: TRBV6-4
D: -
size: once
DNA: TGTGCCAGCAGCGGGGGTCTTAATCAGCCCCAGCATTTT
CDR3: CASSGGLNQPQHF

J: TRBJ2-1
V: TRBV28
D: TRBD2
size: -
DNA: TGTGCCAGCAGTTTGTGGACTAGCGGAAATGAGCAGTTCTTC
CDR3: CASSLWTSGNEQFF

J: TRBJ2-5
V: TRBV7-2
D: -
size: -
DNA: TGTGCCAGCAGCACGACCTCCAGGGGTCGGAGGGAGACCCAGTACTTC
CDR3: CASSTTSRGRRETQYF